The following is a T cell receptor beta chain sequence with its context. Its antigen is not identified. The CDR3 is 15 residues long. V was cut by 0 bases and J by 7 bases, with 12 bases left in between. Germline lookup yields CDR1 MNHEY and CDR2 SVGAGI. Sequenced by immunoSEQ multiplex PCR; TCRdb stores in-frame clones only, minus some. The sample lists roughly 5,000 clones; 90% were seen once. This sample is drawn from a study of T cell clonotyping in hematopoietic cell transplantation. Findings and caveats of the study: Graft donor and pretransplant recipient Inverse Simpson Index values predicted broader posttransplant TCR diversity. After transplant, recipient diversity fell while pathologically expanded clonotypes grew through day 180.

This receptor was identified in a man aged 40-55 years in good health. Some clones in this sample may be carry-over from other donors' samples. Sequenced input: peripheral blood mononuclear cells. V gene TRBV6-5 combines with J gene TRBJ1-4; D may be TRBD1 (6 bases). The CDR3 loop reads CASSYSQGIIEKLFF. In nucleotides, the CDR3 is TGTGCCAGCAGTTACTCTCAGGGGATTATTGAAAAACTGTTTTTT.